The T cell receptor beta chain under discussion was sequenced for a study of cytomegalovirus exposure and HLA in healthy donors. Study-wide results and limits: Sequencing probably produced one cluster of sequence variants that were highly shared. For most TCR beta V segments, an earlier analysis put the productive rate at about 90% or about 30% of the time.

PCR involved 60 Vbeta and 13 Jbeta primers. In the source study's methods: Later reanalysis found about 78 million unique TCR beta chains, about 11 million of them shared. Clones were read by immunoSEQ multiplex PCR, and TCRdb kept only the in-frame ones, dropping some. V, J and clone size were drawn from that table, and D and trimming were deduced from the DNA. Among around 200,000 clones listed, roughly 79% were seen once. About this clone: What it recognizes is unknown.

The CDR3 loop spans 12 amino acids. Trimming left V 4 bases short and J 8 bases short, with 11 bases between. Germline assignment: CDR1 SNHLY and CDR2 FYNNEI. The sequence derives from a woman between 25 and 40 years old in good health and CMV-seropositive. J is TRBJ1-2 and V is TRBV2; D perhaps matches TRBD1 (5 bases). The sequenced sample consisted of PBMCs. CDR3 nucleotide sequence: TGTGCCAGCAGTGCAGGGAATTACGGCTACACCTTC. Translated: CASSAGNYGYTF.